Presented here are 20 T cell receptor beta chains from one specimen sequenced in a study of T cell responses to AZD1222 COVID-19 vaccine. The method was immunoSEQ multiplex PCR; TCRdb's version includes in-frame clones alone and lacks a portion of them. The table shows tens of thousands of clones, with approximately 90% occurring only once. Here the sequenced sample was peripheral blood, taken 28 days after the second AZD1222 dose. The receptors here all came from an adult who received the AZD1222 COVID-19 vaccine.

V usage is TRBV3-1 (or the pseudogene TRBV3-2) and J usage is TRBJ2-5; TRBD2 aligns across 8 bases. The CDR3 is 15 residues long. Trimming cost V 0 bases and J 9 bases; bases outside gene matches: 9. Per germline, CDR1 LGHDT and CDR2 YNNKEL (reference sequence). CDR3 loop: CASSQDGTPGGAQYF. In DNA, the CDR3 is TGTGCCAGCAGCCAAGATGGGACCCCCGGGGGGGCCCAGTACTTC.

A note on this clone: The same CDR3 is also encoded by other DNA sequences in this sample. The chain recombines TRBV7-2 with TRBJ2-2, with TRBD2 matching over 7 bases. This CDR3 contains 16 residues. V trimming: 0 bases; J trimming: 2 bases; junction bases outside the gene matches: 3. From germline, CDR1 is SGHTA and CDR2 FQGNSA. Written as DNA, the CDR3 is TGTGCCAGCAGCTTAGCCGGCGGGAGTAACACCGGGGAGCTGTTTTTT. Translating gives CASSLAGGSNTGELFF.

This sequence joins TRBV11-3 and TRBJ2-1; 9 positions match TRBD1. There are 15 residues in the CDR3. CDR1 and CDR2 (germline): SGHNT, YENEEA. After removal of 4 bases from V and 4 bases from J, the junction contained 5 bases not matched to a gene. The CDR3 DNA follows: TGTGCCAGCAGCTCCCGGGACAGGGAATACAATGAGCAGTTCTTC. As protein: CASSSRDREYNEQFF.

The chain carries TRBV28 and TRBJ2-5, with TRBD1 matching over 8 bases. This CDR3 region has 13 residues. Per germline, CDR1 MDHEN and CDR2 SYDVKM. Trimming removed 4 bases from V and 6 bases from J; junction bases left unmatched: 4. The CDR3 loop reads CASSWTGRQTQYF. Written as DNA, the CDR3 is TGTGCCAGCAGTTGGACAGGGCGGCAGACCCAGTACTTC.

This clone was seen a single time. The CDR3 loop is CSVKRTGGYGYTF. CDR3 nucleotide sequence: TGCAGCGTTAAGCGGACAGGGGGCTATGGCTACACCTTC. The chain uses TRBV29-1 and TRBJ1-2; 10 nucleotides align to TRBD1. Germline assignment: CDR1 SQVTM and CDR2 ANQGSEA. Trimming removed 5 bases from V and 4 bases from J; junction bases left unmatched: 4. The CDR3 has 13 residues.

This clone appeared a few times. The CDR3 DNA reads as TGTGCCAGCTCAAAACGACTGAAGCGGGATGCCTACAATGAGCAGTTCTTC. Protein product: CASSKRLKRDAYNEQFF. The chain joins TRBV18 to TRBJ2-1, with 7 bases lining up with TRBD2. The germline V gene has CDR1 KGHSH and CDR2 LQKENI. The CDR3 covers 17 residues. The J segment lost 2 bases and the V segment lost 5 bases, leaving 12 bases of the junction unmatched.

CDR3 DNA: TGTGCCTGGAGCCGGACAGGGGTGGCCTACGAGCAGTACTTC. It encodes CAWSRTGVAYEQYF. The chain links TRBV30 to TRBJ2-7; TRBD1 aligns across 9 bases. The CDR3 extends over 14 amino acids. The V gene end was trimmed by 3 bases and the J gene end by 2 bases; junction bases not matched to a gene: 5. The germline gives CDR1 GTSNPN, CDR2 SVGIG (reference sequence).

As DNA, the CDR3 is TGTGCCAGCAGTGCGCAGGGGGCGGGTAATGAAAAACTGTTTTTT. Protein sequence: CASSAQGAGNEKLFF. The rearrangement joins TRBV2 to TRBJ1-4, with 8 nucleotides matching TRBD1. The V and J ends lost 4 bases and 4 bases, in that order; junction bases with no gene match: 5. The CDR3 runs to 15 residues. Germline assignment: CDR1 SNHLY and CDR2 FYNNEI.

This chain connects TRBV19 to TRBJ1-1; 8 bases match TRBD1. CDR1 is LNHDA, CDR2 SQIVND, per germline (reference sequence). This CDR3 has 14 amino acids. The V and J ends lost 5 bases and 4 bases, in that order; junction bases with no gene match: 6. CDR3 residues: CASSPQGAPTEAFF. CDR3 DNA sequence: TGTGCCAGTAGTCCCCAGGGGGCGCCCACTGAAGCTTTCTTT.

The rearrangement joins TRBV5-4 to TRBJ1-1; maybe TRBD1 (5 bases). Germline values: CDR1 SGHNT, CDR2 YYREEE (reference sequence). With 4 bases removed from V and 0 bases from J, the gap between germline ends came to 10 bases. The CDR3 extends over 14 amino acids. The chain's CDR3 is CASSVQTVNTEAFF. CDR3 bases: TGTGCCAGCAGCGTCCAGACAGTGAACACTGAAGCTTTCTTT. Full variable domain (remainder filled in from reference TRBV5-4 and TRBJ1-1): ETGVTQSPTHLIKTRGQQVTLRCSSQSGHNTVSWYQQALGQGPQFIFQYYREEENGRGNFPPRFSGLQFPNYSSELNVNALELDDSALYLCASSVQTVNTEAFFGQGTRLTVV.

The genes are TRBV6-5 and TRBJ2-5; 7 bases line up with TRBD2. CDR1 and CDR2 from the germline V gene are MNHEY and SVGAGI. The CDR3 has 16 residues. Germline trimming cut 4 bases from V and 1 base from J; bases unmatched to any gene: 9. CDR3 sequence (DNA): TGTGCCAGCAGTTTCGGCCGACTAGCCATCCAAGAGACCCAGTACTTC. As protein: CASSFGRLAIQETQYF.

Only one count was recorded for this clone. V is TRBV7-2 and J is TRBJ2-3; 8 nucleotides agree with TRBD1. CDR1 is SGHTA and CDR2 is FQGNSA in the germline V gene. The trim removed 3 bases at V and 5 bases at J, leaving 4 bases unmatched. This CDR3 has 14 amino acids. CDR3 loop: CASSFGQGLDTQYF. The DNA for the CDR3 is TGTGCCAGCAGCTTTGGACAGGGTTTAGATACGCAGTATTTT.

The chain combines TRBV6-5 with TRBJ2-7; TRBD1 matches 9 bases. The CDR3 sequence is 15 residues long. V shed 0 bases, J shed 3 bases, and the junction held 3 bases outside the gene matches. Germline CDR1 reads MNHEY; CDR2 reads SVGAGI. CDR3 region: CASSYSQTGGYEQYF. CDR3 nucleotides: TGTGCCAGCAGTTACTCACAGACAGGGGGCTACGAGCAGTACTTC.

This chain uses TRBV12-3 or TRBV12-4 with TRBJ2-1; no clear D. Deletions cut 0 bases from V and 6 bases from J, with 6 bases between. CDR3 length: 13 amino acids. CDR3 DNA: TGTGCCAGCAGTTTAGCGCGGTTCAATGAGCAGTTCTTC. Its protein product is CASSLARFNEQFF.

J is TRBJ2-1 and V is TRBV11-2, with 16 bases lining up with TRBD2. CDR1 and CDR2 (germline): SGHAT, FQNNGV. The CDR3 covers 16 residues. V shed 5 bases and J 9 bases; nucleotides not matched to a gene: 7. The CDR3 nucleotides are TGTGCCAGCAGCCCGGGACTAGCGGGAGGGCCGGGTGAGCAGTTCTTC. Translation: CASSPGLAGGPGEQFF.

The chain is built from TRBV6-1 and TRBJ2-1; D ambiguous. CDR3 length: 16 residues. Germline CDR1 reads MNHNS; CDR2 reads SASEGT. V shed 2 bases and J shed 4 bases, with 15 bases lying between them. The CDR3 bases are TGTGCCAGCAGTGAACTCTCTAGTATGGGTTACAATGAGCAGTTCTTC. This translates into CASSELSSMGYNEQFF.

The gene calls are TRBV5-1 and TRBJ2-3; D might be TRBD1 (6 bases). Germline loops: CDR1 SGHRS, CDR2 YFSETQ. There are 15 residues in the CDR3. Trimming took 1 base from V and 0 from J, leaving 9 bases between them. CDR3 in amino acids: CASSLSGVSTDTQYF. CDR3 DNA: TGCGCCAGCAGCTTGTCAGGGGTGAGCACAGATACGCAGTATTTT.

The DNA for the CDR3 is TGCGCCAGCAGCTCCGAGGGCGCTAGCGAGCCAGACACCGGGGAGCTGTTTTTT. It encodes CASSSEGASEPDTGELFF. The chain uses TRBV5-1 and TRBJ2-2; tentatively, D is TRBD2 (6 bases). V was cut by 3 bases and J by 3 bases, with 21 bases left in between. The germline CDR1 and CDR2 sequences are SGHRS and YFSETQ. The CDR3 is 18 residues long.

V is TRBV28 and J is TRBJ2-1, with D possibly TRBD2 on 6 matching bases. The CDR3 consists of 15 residues. Germline V gene data show CDR1 as MDHEN and CDR2 as SYDVKM. V dropped 6 bases and J dropped 10 bases, with 22 bases sitting between them. In nucleotides, the CDR3 is TGTGCCAGCAGGAAAGGAGGGGATAGATACAGGGAGCAGTTCTTC. Translating gives CASRKGGDRYREQFF.

The chain links TRBV28 to TRBJ1-1, with TRBD1 matching 8 bases. CDR1 and CDR2 from the germline V gene are MDHEN and SYDVKM. This CDR3 spans 12 amino acids. V lost 6 bases and J lost 5; bases outside the gene matches: 2. Here the CDR3 DNA reads TGTGCCAGCAGGCAGGGGGCAACTGAAGCTTTCTTT. Residues: CASRQGATEAFF.